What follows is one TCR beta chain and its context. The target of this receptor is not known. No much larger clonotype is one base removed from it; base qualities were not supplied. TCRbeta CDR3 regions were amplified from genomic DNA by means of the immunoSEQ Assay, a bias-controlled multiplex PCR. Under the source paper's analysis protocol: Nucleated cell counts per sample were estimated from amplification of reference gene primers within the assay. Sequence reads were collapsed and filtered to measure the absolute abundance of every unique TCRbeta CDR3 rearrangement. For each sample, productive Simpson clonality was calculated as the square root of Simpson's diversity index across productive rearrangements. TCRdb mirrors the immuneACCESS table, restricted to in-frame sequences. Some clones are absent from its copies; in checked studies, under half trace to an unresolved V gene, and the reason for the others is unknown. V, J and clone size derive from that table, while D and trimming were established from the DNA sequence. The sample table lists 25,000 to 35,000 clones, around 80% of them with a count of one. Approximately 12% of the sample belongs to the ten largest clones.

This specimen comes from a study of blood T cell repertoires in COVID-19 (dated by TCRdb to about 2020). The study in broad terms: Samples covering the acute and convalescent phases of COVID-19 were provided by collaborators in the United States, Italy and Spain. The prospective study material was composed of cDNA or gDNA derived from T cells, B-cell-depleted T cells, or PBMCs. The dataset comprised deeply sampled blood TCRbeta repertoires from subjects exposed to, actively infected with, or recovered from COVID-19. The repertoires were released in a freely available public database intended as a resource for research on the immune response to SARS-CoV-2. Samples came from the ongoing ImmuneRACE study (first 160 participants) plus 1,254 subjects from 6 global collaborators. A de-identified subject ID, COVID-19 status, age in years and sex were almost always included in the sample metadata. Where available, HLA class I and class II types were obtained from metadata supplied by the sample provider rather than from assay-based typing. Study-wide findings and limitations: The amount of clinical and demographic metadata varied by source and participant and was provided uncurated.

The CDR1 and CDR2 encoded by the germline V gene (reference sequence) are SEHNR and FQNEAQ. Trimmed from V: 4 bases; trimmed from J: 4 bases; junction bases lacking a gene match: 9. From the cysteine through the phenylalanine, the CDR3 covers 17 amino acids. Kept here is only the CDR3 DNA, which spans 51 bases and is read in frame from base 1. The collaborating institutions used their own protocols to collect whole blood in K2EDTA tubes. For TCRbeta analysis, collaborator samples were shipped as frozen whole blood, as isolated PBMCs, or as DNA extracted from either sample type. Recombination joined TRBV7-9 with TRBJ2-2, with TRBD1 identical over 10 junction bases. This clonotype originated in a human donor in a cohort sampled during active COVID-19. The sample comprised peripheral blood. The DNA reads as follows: TGTGCCAGCAGCTCCAACCGGGACAGGGGAATCACCGGGGAGCTGTTTTTT. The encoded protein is CASSSNRDRGITGELFF. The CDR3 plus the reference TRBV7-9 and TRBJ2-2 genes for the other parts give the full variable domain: DTGVSQNPRHKITKRGQNVTFRCDPISEHNRLYWYRQTLGQGPEFLTYFQNEAQLEKSRLLSDRFSAERPKGSFSTLEIQRTEQGDSAMYLCASSSNRDRGITGELFFGEGSRLTVL.